The sequence of this T cell receptor beta chain was determined in a study of Siglec-9 on CD8 T cells in melanoma (dated by TCRdb to between 2019 and 2020). In terms of the full investigation: The study investigated Siglec-9 expression on CD8+ T cells and the role of Siglec-9 in regulating T cells in the melanoma tumor microenvironment.

Overall study outcomes, separate from this receptor: Siglec-9 was reported to mark and regulate an effector memory CD8+ T-cell subset that appeared to accumulate within melanoma tumors.

The CDR3, cysteine through phenylalanine, is 14 amino acids long. Kept here is only the CDR3 DNA, which spans 42 bases and is read in frame from base 1. V is reduced by 6 bases and J by 1 base, leaving a spacing of 13 bases between them. CDR1 and CDR2 are read off the germline V gene as SGHVS and FNYEAQ. Of note for this clone: No antigen is known for it. Qualities for individual bases were not recorded, and no much larger clone is one base off.

The library came from the immunoSEQ multiplex PCR assay. TCRdb provides this immuneACCESS table in a form limited to in-frame rearrangements. Some clones are lacking; in checked studies, under half of them reflect an unresolved V gene, and why the rest are absent is not known. The sample includes more than 30,000 clones, with about 86% observed a single time. Jointly, the top ten make up under 2% of the sample. This TCR was recovered from a human donor in good health. The V and J segments used are TRBV7-6 and TRBJ2-7, with no reliable assignment of the D segment. The sequencing sample was made of Siglec-9- CD8+ T cells sorted from blood. The meaning of the sample's cell subset or site label: CD8 T cells lacking Siglec-9. The DNA sequence is given as TGTGCCAGCAGTTTACCGGAAGAGTCCTACGAGCAGTACTTC. This sequence encodes CASSLPEESYEQYF.